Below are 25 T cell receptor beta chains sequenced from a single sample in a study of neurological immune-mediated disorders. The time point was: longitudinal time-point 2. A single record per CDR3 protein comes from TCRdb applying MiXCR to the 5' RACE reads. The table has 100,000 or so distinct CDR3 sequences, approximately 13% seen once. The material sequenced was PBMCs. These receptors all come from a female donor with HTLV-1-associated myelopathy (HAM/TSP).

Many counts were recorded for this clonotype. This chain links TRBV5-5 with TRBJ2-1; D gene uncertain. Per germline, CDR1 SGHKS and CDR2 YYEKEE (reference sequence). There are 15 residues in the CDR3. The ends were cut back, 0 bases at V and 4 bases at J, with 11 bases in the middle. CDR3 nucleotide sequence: TGTGCCAGCAGCTTGGATGGGCTAGGTTACAATGAGCAGTTCTTC. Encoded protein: CASSLDGLGYNEQFF.

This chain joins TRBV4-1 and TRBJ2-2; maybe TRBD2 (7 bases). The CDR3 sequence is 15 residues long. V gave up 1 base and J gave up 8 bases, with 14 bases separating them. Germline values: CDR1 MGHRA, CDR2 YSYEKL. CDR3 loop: CASSQAAGAVGELFF. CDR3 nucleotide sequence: TGCGCCAGCAGCCAAGCCGCGGGGGCGGTGGGGGAGCTGTTTTTT.

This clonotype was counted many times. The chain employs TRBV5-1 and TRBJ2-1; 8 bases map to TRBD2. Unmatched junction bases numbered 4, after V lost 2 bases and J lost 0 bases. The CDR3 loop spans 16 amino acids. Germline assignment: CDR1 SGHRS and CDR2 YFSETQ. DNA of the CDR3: TGCGCCAGCAGCTTTAGCGGGACGTCCTCCTACAATGAGCAGTTCTTC. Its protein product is CASSFSGTSSYNEQFF.

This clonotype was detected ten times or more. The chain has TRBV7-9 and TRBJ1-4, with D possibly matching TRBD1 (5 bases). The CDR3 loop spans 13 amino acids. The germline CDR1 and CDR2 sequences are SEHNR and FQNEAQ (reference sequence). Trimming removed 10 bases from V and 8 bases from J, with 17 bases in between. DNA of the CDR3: TGTGCCACCATAGAGGGGAAATACGAAAAACTGTTTTTT. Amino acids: CATIEGKYEKLFF.

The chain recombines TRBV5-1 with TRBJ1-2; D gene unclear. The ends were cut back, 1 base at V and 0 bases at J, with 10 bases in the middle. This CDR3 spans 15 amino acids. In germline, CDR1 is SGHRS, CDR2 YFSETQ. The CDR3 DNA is TGCGCCAGCAGCTTGTCCTCCAGAGCTAACTATGGCTACACCTTC. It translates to CASSLSSRANYGYTF. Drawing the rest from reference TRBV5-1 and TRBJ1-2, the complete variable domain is KAGVTQTPRYLIKTRGQQVTLSCSPISGHRSVSWYQQTPGQGLQFLFEYFSETQRNKGNFPGRFSGRQFSNSRSEMNVSTLELGDSALYLCASSLSSRANYGYTFGSGTRLTVV.

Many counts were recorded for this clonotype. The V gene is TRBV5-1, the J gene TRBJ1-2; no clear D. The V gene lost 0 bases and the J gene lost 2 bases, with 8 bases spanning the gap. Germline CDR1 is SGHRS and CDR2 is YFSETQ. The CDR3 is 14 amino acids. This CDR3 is CASSLDGTNYGYTF. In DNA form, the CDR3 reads TGCGCCAGCAGCTTGGACGGAACAAACTATGGCTACACCTTC. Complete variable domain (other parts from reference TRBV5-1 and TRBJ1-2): KAGVTQTPRYLIKTRGQQVTLSCSPISGHRSVSWYQQTPGQGLQFLFEYFSETQRNKGNFPGRFSGRQFSNSRSEMNVSTLELGDSALYLCASSLDGTNYGYTFGSGTRLTVV.

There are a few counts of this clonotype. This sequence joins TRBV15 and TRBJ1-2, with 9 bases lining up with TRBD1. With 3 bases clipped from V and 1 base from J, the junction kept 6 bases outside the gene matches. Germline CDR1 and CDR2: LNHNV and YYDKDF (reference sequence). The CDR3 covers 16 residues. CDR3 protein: CATSRGGTGINYGYTF. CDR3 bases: TGTGCCACCAGCAGGGGTGGGACAGGGATTAACTATGGCTACACCTTC.

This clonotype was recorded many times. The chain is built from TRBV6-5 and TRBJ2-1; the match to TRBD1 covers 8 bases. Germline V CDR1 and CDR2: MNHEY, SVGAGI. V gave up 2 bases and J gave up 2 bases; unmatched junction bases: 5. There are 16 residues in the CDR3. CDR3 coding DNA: TGTGCCAGCAGTTACCAGGCGACAGGGGCCTACAATGAGCAGTTCTTC. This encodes CASSYQATGAYNEQFF.

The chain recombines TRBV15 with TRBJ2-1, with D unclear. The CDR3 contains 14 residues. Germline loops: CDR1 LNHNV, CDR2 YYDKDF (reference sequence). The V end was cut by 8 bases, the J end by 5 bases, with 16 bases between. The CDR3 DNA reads TGTGCCACCCAGCCGTCCTACTATGACAATGAGCAGTTCTTC. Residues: CATQPSYYDNEQFF.

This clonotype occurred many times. CDR3 in amino acids: CASSTRDRPTDTQYF. CDR3 DNA: TGTGCCAGCAGTACCCGGGACAGGCCCACAGATACGCAGTATTTT. V usage is TRBV27 and J usage is TRBJ2-3; TRBD1 matches at 8 bases. The germline gives CDR1 MNHEY, CDR2 SMNVEV (reference sequence). The CDR3 length is 15 residues. V was clipped by 5 bases and J by 2 bases; unmatched bases: 6.

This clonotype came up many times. As DNA, the CDR3 is TGCGCCAGCAGCGAAAGAGGGGGGGGCTTAGAGCAGTTCTTC. This gives the protein CASSERGGGLEQFF. The chain links TRBV5-1 to TRBJ2-1; D may be TRBD2 (7 bases). Trimming shortened V by 4 bases and J by 10 bases, and 18 bases separated the two germline ends. Germline V gene sequence: CDR1 SGHRS, CDR2 YFSETQ. This CDR3 has 14 amino acids.

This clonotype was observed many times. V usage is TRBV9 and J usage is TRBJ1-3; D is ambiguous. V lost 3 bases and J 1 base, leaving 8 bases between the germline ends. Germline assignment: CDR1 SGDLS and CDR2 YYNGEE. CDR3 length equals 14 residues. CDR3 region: CASSGTFSGNTIYF. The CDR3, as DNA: TGTGCCAGCAGCGGGACCTTTTCTGGAAACACCATATATTTT.

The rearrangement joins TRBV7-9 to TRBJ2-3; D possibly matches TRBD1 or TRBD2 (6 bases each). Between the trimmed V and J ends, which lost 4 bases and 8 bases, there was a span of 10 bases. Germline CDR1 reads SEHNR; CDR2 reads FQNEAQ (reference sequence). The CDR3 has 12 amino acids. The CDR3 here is CASSYEGGTQYF. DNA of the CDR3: TGTGCCAGCAGCTACGAGGGGGGTACGCAGTATTTT.

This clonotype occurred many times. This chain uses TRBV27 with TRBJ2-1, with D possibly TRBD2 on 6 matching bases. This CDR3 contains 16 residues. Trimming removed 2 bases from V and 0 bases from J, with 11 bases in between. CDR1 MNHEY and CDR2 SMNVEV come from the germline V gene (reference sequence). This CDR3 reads CASSLLERASYNEQFF. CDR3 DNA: TGTGCCAGCAGTTTACTGGAGCGGGCCTCCTACAATGAGCAGTTCTTC.

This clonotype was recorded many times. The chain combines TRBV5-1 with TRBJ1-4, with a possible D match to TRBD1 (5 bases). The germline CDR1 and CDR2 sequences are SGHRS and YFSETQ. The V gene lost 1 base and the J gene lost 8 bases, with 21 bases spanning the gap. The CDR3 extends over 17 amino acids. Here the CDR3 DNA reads TGCGCCAGCAGCTTGCAAGGTGGGACGACGGGAGGAGAAAAACTGTTTTTT. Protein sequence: CASSLQGGTTGGEKLFF.

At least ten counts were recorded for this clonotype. This CDR3 reads CASSLQGAPGNTIYF. In DNA, the CDR3 is TGTGCCAGCAGCTTACAGGGGGCGCCCGGAAACACCATATATTTT. The chain links TRBV7-9 to TRBJ1-3, with 8 nucleotides matching TRBD1. Germline V lookup: CDR1 SEHNR, CDR2 FQNEAQ (reference sequence). The CDR3 loop spans 15 amino acids. J gave up 4 bases and V 2 bases, and 4 bases lay outside the gene matches.

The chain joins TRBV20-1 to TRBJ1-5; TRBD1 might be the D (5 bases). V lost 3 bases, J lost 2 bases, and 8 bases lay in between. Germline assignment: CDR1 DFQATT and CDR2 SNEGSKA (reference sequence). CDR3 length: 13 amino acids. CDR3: CSARGRGNQPQHF. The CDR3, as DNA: TGCAGTGCTAGGGGACGGGGCAATCAGCCCCAGCATTTT.

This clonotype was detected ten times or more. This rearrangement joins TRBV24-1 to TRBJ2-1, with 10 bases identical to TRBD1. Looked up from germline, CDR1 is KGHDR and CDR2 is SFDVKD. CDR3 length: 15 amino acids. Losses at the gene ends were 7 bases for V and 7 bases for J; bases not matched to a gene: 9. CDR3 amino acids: CATSEPRTGGNEQFF. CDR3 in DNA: TGTGCCACCAGCGAACCGAGGACAGGGGGAAATGAGCAGTTCTTC.

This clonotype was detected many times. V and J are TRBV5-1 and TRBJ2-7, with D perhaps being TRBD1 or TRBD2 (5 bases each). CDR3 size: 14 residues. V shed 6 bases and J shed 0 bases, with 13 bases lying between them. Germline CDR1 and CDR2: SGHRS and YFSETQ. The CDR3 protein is CASKGTEASYEQYF. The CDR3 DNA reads TGCGCCAGCAAAGGGACGGAGGCCTCCTACGAGCAGTACTTC.

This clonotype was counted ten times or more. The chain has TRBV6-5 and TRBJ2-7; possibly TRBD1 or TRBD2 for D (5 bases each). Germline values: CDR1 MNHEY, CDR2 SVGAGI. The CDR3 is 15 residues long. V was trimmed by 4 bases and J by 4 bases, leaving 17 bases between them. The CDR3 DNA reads TGTGCCAGCAGTTTCTCCGGGACGGGACCTTACGAGCAGTACTTC. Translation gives CASSFSGTGPYEQYF.

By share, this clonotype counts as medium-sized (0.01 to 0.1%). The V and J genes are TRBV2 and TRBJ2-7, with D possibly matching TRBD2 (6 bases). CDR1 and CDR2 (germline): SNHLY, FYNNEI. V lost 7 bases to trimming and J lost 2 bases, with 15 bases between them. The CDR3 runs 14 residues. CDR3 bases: TGTGCCAGCACCTCGGGACTCAGCACCTACGAGCAGTACTTC. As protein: CASTSGLSTYEQYF.

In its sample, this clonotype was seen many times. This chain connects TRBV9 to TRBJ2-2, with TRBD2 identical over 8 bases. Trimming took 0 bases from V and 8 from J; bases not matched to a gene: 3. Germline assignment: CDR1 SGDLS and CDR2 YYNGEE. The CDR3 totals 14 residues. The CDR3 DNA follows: TGTGCCAGCAGCGTAGTCACTAGCGGAGGGGAGCTGTTTTTT. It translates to CASSVVTSGGELFF.

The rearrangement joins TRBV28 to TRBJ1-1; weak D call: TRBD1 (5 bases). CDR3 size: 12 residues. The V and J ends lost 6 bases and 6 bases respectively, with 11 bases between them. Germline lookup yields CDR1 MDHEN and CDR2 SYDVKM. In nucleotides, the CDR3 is TGTGCCAGCAGGACGGCGGGGGCTGAAGCTTTCTTT. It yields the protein CASRTAGAEAFF.

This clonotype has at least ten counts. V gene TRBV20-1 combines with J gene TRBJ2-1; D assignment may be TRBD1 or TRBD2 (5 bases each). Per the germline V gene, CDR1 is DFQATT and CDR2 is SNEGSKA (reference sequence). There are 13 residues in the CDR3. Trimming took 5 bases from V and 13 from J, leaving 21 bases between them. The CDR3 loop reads CSAGAPEGKRQFF. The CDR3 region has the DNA TGCAGTGCTGGGGCACCCGAGGGGAAGAGACAGTTCTTC.

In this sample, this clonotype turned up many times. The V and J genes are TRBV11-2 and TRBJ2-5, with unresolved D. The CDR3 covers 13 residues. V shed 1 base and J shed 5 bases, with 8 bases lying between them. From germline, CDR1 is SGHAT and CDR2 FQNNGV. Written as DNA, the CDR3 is TGTGCCAGCAGCTTAGGGGTCTCGGAGACCCAGTACTTC. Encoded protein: CASSLGVSETQYF.